A selection of T cell receptor beta chains follows, all from one sample in a study of blood T cell repertoires in COVID-19. Produced via immunoSEQ multiplex PCR; TCRdb's table is partial and in-frame only. The data contain about 280,000 clones, approximately 83% of them singletons. The specimen sequenced was peripheral blood. These receptors were obtained from a woman aged 25 to 39 who had recovered from COVID-19. Each CDR3 is given with its conserved first and last residue. A D gene is named only where the DNA matches it firmly. The size of a clone is reported for some rows only, either as once, few or many, or as a class for expanded clones.

length: 14; V: TRBV27; J: TRBJ2-5; D: TRBD2; size: NA; DNA: TGTGCCAGCAGTTTTTACGGGGGGCAAGAGACCCAGTACTTC; CDR3: CASSFYGGQETQYF
length: 15; V: TRBV3-1/TRBV3-2; J: TRBJ1-5; D: TRBD1; size: NA; DNA: TGTGCCAGCAGTCAACAGGGGGCGGGTAATCAGCCCCAGCATTTT; CDR3: CASSQQGAGNQPQHF
length: 15; V: TRBV5-5; J: TRBJ2-5; D: TRBD2; size: NA; DNA: TGTGCCAGCAGCTTGCTAGCGGGAGTACAAGAGACCCAGTACTTC; CDR3: CASSLLAGVQETQYF
length: 16; V: TRBV4-1; J: TRBJ2-2; D: TRBD2; size: NA; DNA: TGCGCCAGCAGCCTCTACGGCGGGGGGGGCACCGGGGAGCTGTTTTTT; CDR3: CASSLYGGGGTGELFF
length: 13; V: TRBV3-1/TRBV3-2; J: TRBJ2-1; D: NA; size: NA; DNA: TGTGCCAGCAGCCAAGATCTCGGGAGTGAGCAGTTCTTC; CDR3: CASSQDLGSEQFF
length: 15; V: TRBV5-5; J: TRBJ2-5; D: NA; size: NA; DNA: TGTGCCAGCAGCTTGTCCTCAAGAGGGCAAGAGACCCAGTACTTC; CDR3: CASSLSSRGQETQYF
length: 18; V: TRBV2; J: TRBJ2-6; D: TRBD1; size: once; DNA: TGTGCCAGCAGTGAAGAGTCCGGACAGGGGGCTGGGGCCAACGTCCTGACTTTC; CDR3: CASSEESGQGAGANVLTF
length: 14; V: TRBV14; J: TRBJ2-3; D: NA; size: NA; DNA: TGTGCCAGCAGCCCTCTTGGGGCGCCAGATACGCAGTATTTT; CDR3: CASSPLGAPDTQYF
length: 16; V: TRBV18; J: TRBJ1-4; D: TRBD1; size: once; DNA: TGTGCCAGCTCAGTTGGGACAGCTCGCACTAATGAAAAACTGTTTTTT; CDR3: CASSVGTARTNEKLFF
length: 15; V: TRBV10-3; J: TRBJ2-5; D: TRBD2; size: NA; DNA: TGTGCCATCAGTGAACGGCTAGCGGGTAGGGAGACCCAGTACTTC; CDR3: CAISERLAGRETQYF
length: 14; V: TRBV12-2; J: TRBJ2-4; D: NA; size: NA; DNA: TGTGCAAGTCGCCCCCGGGACAGGGTAGACATTCAGTACTTC; CDR3: CASRPRDRVDIQYF
length: 13; V: TRBV6-6; J: TRBJ1-1; D: NA; size: NA; DNA: TGTGCCAGCAGCTCTCTGGGGGGGACTGAAGCTTTCTTT; CDR3: CASSSLGGTEAFF
length: 15; V: TRBV7-2; J: TRBJ2-3; D: TRBD1; size: NA; DNA: TGTGCCAGCAGCTCCCGACAGGGGGTAGCAGATACGCAGTATTTT; CDR3: CASSSRQGVADTQYF
length: 15; V: TRBV11-2; J: TRBJ1-2; D: NA; size: once; DNA: TGTGCCAGCAGCCTTACGGGAGGGGCACCATATGGCTACACCTTC; CDR3: CASSLTGGAPYGYTF
length: 15; V: TRBV6-1; J: TRBJ1-4; D: TRBD1; size: NA; DNA: TGTGCCAGCAGTGAAAGGGACAGACGCAATGAAAAACTGTTTTTT; CDR3: CASSERDRRNEKLFF
length: 13; V: TRBV27; J: TRBJ2-5; D: TRBD2; size: NA; DNA: TGTGCCAGCAGCTCAACTAGCGGGACACCCCAGTACTTC; CDR3: CASSSTSGTPQYF
length: 14; V: TRBV2; J: TRBJ1-3; D: NA; size: NA; DNA: TGTGCCAGCAGCCCCGAGCTCTCTGGAAACACCATATATTTT; CDR3: CASSPELSGNTIYF
length: 16; V: TRBV7-9; J: TRBJ2-2; D: NA; size: NA; DNA: TGTGCCAGCAGCTTAGGGACGGGGGGCTACACCGGGGAGCTGTTTTTT; CDR3: CASSLGTGGYTGELFF
length: 14; V: TRBV24-1; J: TRBJ2-2; D: NA; size: NA; DNA: TGTGCCACCCAGCGGGCAGATCTCACCGGGGAGCTGTTTTTT; CDR3: CATQRADLTGELFF
length: 16; V: TRBV9; J: TRBJ1-3; D: NA; size: NA; DNA: TGTGCCAGCAGCGTAGACGGGGGGATGGGAGGAAACACCATATATTTT; CDR3: CASSVDGGMGGNTIYF
length: 16; V: TRBV4-2; J: TRBJ2-7; D: NA; size: NA; DNA: TGTGCCAGCAGCCAAGAGTACGGACAGCCGACCTACGAGCAGTACTTC; CDR3: CASSQEYGQPTYEQYF
length: 13; V: TRBV12-5; J: TRBJ2-7; D: NA; size: NA; DNA: TGTGCTAGTGGTGCGGGGTCGACCTACGAGCAGTACTTC; CDR3: CASGAGSTYEQYF
length: 12; V: TRBV12-3/TRBV12-4; J: TRBJ1-3; D: NA; size: few; DNA: TGTGCCAGCAGTTTACGCGTAAACACCATATATTTT; CDR3: CASSLRVNTIYF
length: 15; V: TRBV6-5; J: TRBJ2-7; D: TRBD2; size: NA; DNA: TGTGCCAGCAGTCCCGGGACTAGCGGGAGTCACGAGCAGTACTTC; CDR3: CASSPGTSGSHEQYF
length: 16; V: TRBV9; J: TRBJ2-2; D: TRBD2; size: NA; DNA: TGTGCCAGCAGCGCTAGCGGGAGCGTGAATCCCGGGGAGCTGTTTTTT; CDR3: CASSASGSVNPGELFF
length: 15; V: TRBV4-1; J: TRBJ1-6; D: TRBD1; size: once; DNA: TGCGCCAGCAGCCAAGACGGACAGGGTGACTCACCCCTCCACTTT; CDR3: CASSQDGQGDSPLHF
length: 17; V: TRBV4-1; J: TRBJ1-4; D: NA; size: NA; DNA: TGCGCCAGCAGCCCTCTGGGCAGGGTAGTTACTAATGAAAAACTGTTTTTT; CDR3: CASSPLGRVVTNEKLFF
length: 16; V: TRBV19; J: TRBJ2-5; D: TRBD2; size: once; DNA: TGTGCCAGTAGTGAAGGGACTAGCGGCTACCAAGAGACCCAGTACTTC; CDR3: CASSEGTSGYQETQYF
length: 19; V: TRBV5-8; J: TRBJ2-2; D: NA; size: NA; DNA: TGTGCCAGCAGCTTGTTTGCCGGGAGTGCGTACTCGAACACCGGGGAGCTGTTTTTT; CDR3: CASSLFAGSAYSNTGELFF
length: 14; V: TRBV5-6; J: TRBJ2-1; D: TRBD2; size: NA; DNA: TGTGCCAGCAGGGCGGGGGGCTGGAGGAATGAGCAGTTCTTC; CDR3: CASRAGGWRNEQFF
length: 15; V: TRBV24-1; J: TRBJ1-2; D: TRBD1; size: NA; DNA: TGTGCCACCAGTGATGAGGACAGGGGTATTGATGGCTACACCTTC; CDR3: CATSDEDRGIDGYTF
length: 17; V: TRBV3-1/TRBV3-2; J: TRBJ1-2; D: TRBD1; size: NA; DNA: TGTGCCAGCAGCCAGGCCGGGACAGGGGCGACTAACTATGGCTACACCTTC; CDR3: CASSQAGTGATNYGYTF
length: 16; V: TRBV5-6; J: TRBJ1-2; D: TRBD1; size: NA; DNA: TGTGCCAGCAGAGGATCGGACAGGGGCTCGATCTATGGCTACACCTTC; CDR3: CASRGSDRGSIYGYTF
length: 14; V: TRBV7-2; J: TRBJ1-5; D: TRBD1; size: NA; DNA: TGTGCCAGCAGCTTACGACAGGGTGATCAGCCCCAGCATTTT; CDR3: CASSLRQGDQPQHF
length: 13; V: TRBV7-9; J: TRBJ2-1; D: TRBD2; size: NA; DNA: TGTGCCAGCAGCTCCGGGACTACCAATGAGCAGTTCTTC; CDR3: CASSSGTTNEQFF
length: 15; V: TRBV7-2; J: TRBJ2-2; D: NA; size: NA; DNA: TGTGCCAGCAGCTTTCGACGAGGGTCGGACGGGGAGCTGTTTTTT; CDR3: CASSFRRGSDGELFF
length: 14; V: TRBV10-2; J: TRBJ1-2; D: TRBD1; size: NA; DNA: TGCGCCAGCAGCGGGACAGGGGAAACCTATGGCTACACCTTC; CDR3: CASSGTGETYGYTF
length: 13; V: TRBV12-3/TRBV12-4; J: TRBJ2-7; D: NA; size: few; DNA: TGTGCCAGCAGGGCTAGCGCCGCCTACGAGCAGTACTTC; CDR3: CASRASAAYEQYF
length: 18; V: TRBV4-2; J: TRBJ2-7; D: TRBD2; size: NA; DNA: TGTGCCAGCAGCCAAGGGGTTGGTCTAGCGGGGCTCTCCTACGAGCAGTACTTC; CDR3: CASSQGVGLAGLSYEQYF
length: 13; V: TRBV9; J: TRBJ2-5; D: NA; size: NA; DNA: TGTGCCAGTGGGCCGGGGTCAGGAAAGACCCAGTACTTC; CDR3: CASGPGSGKTQYF
length: 11; V: TRBV19; J: TRBJ1-2; D: NA; size: few; DNA: TGTGCCGTGTACAGGGAGCATGGCTACACCTTC; CDR3: CAVYREHGYTF
length: 15; V: TRBV7-2; J: TRBJ1-6; D: TRBD1; size: NA; DNA: TGTGCCAGCAGCTTTAGACAGGGGAGTAATTCACCCCTCCACTTT; CDR3: CASSFRQGSNSPLHF
length: 14; V: TRBV9; J: TRBJ2-2; D: NA; size: NA; DNA: TGTGCCAGCAGCGTTCAGGGTACGGACGGGGAGCTGTTTTTT; CDR3: CASSVQGTDGELFF
length: 16; V: TRBV6-4; J: TRBJ1-2; D: TRBD1; size: NA; DNA: TGTGCCAGCAGTGACTCGGGGACAGGGGGGAACTATGGCTACACCTTC; CDR3: CASSDSGTGGNYGYTF
length: 16; V: TRBV18; J: TRBJ2-3; D: TRBD2; size: NA; DNA: TGTGCCAGCTCACCCGGACTAGCGGGGACCACAGATACGCAGTATTTT; CDR3: CASSPGLAGTTDTQYF
length: 14; V: TRBV14; J: TRBJ2-4; D: NA; size: once; DNA: TGTGCCAGCAGCCAAGTTGGGGGGGCCGGCATTCAGTACTTC; CDR3: CASSQVGGAGIQYF
length: 17; V: TRBV27; J: TRBJ2-1; D: NA; size: NA; DNA: TGTGCCAGCAGTTTATCGGGCAGGGGAGTCTCCTACAATGAGCAGTTCTTC; CDR3: CASSLSGRGVSYNEQFF
length: 17; V: TRBV30; J: TRBJ2-7; D: TRBD1; size: NA; DNA: TGTGCCTGGAGTGTACCCCCAGGGGGCTCGAACTCCTACGAGCAGTACTTC; CDR3: CAWSVPPGGSNSYEQYF
length: 16; V: TRBV5-1; J: TRBJ2-2; D: TRBD1; size: NA; DNA: TGCGCCAGCAGCTTGGAGGGGGCGAAAAACACCGGGGAGCTGTTTTTT; CDR3: CASSLEGAKNTGELFF
length: 18; V: TRBV5-6; J: TRBJ1-6; D: TRBD1; size: NA; DNA: TGTGCCAGCAGCTTGGCTGGGGGACAGGGGGGATCGGTTTCACCCCTCCACTTT; CDR3: CASSLAGGQGGSVSPLHF
length: 14; V: TRBV27; J: TRBJ2-7; D: TRBD1; size: NA; DNA: TGTGCCAGCAGTCCCCTGACAGGGAGCGCCGAGCAGTACTTC; CDR3: CASSPLTGSAEQYF
length: 19; V: TRBV5-1; J: TRBJ2-7; D: TRBD1; size: NA; DNA: TGCGCCAGCAGCTTGGTAGGGACAGTAAGCAGTACCTTACACTACGAGCAGTACTTC; CDR3: CASSLVGTVSSTLHYEQYF
length: 15; V: TRBV5-4; J: TRBJ1-1; D: NA; size: NA; DNA: TGTGCCAGCAGCTTTTTAGTTGAACCAAACACTGAAGCTTTCTTT; CDR3: CASSFLVEPNTEAFF
length: 17; V: TRBV2; J: TRBJ2-2; D: TRBD2; size: NA; DNA: TGTGCCAGCAGTGTTTATGCTAAGCGGGGGGGCGGCGGGGAGCTGTTTTTT; CDR3: CASSVYAKRGGGGELFF